The 13 T cell receptor beta chains below were found in one sample sequenced in a study of spatial heterogeneity in lung cancer. Study conclusions and caveats: Tumor mutation counts were tracked by expanded intratumoral alpha and beta TCR counts.

TCRdb independently ran MiXCR on the 5' RACE reads; one entry per CDR3 protein. The sample gives some 5,000 distinct CDR3 sequences, under 15% of which show up once; over 15% is in the top ten. Time point noted: sample taken at primary tumor resection. These receptors have no identified antigens. The sample here was lung tumor tissue, taken at surgery. These receptors were collected from a female donor with early-stage non-small cell lung cancer.

This clonotype has at least ten counts. This chain connects TRBV20-1 to TRBJ1-2; TRBD1 might be the D (5 bases). Trimming took off 1 base at V and 5 bases at J, with 11 bases between the two ends. CDR3 length: 13 amino acids. CDR1 DFQATT and CDR2 SNEGSKA come from the germline V gene (reference sequence). CDR3 sequence reads: CSARVGDGYGYTF. In nucleotides, the CDR3 is TGCAGTGCTAGAGTAGGGGACGGATATGGCTACACCTTC.

Within the sample, this clonotype is medium-sized. The genes are TRBV19 and TRBJ2-1; D gene unclear. V dropped 7 bases and J dropped 6 bases, with 16 bases sitting between them. The CDR3 is 14 amino acids. CDR1 is LNHDA and CDR2 is SQIVND in the germline V gene (reference sequence). The CDR3 region is CASIAHGSGNEQFF. DNA of the CDR3: TGTGCCAGTATAGCCCACGGCTCCGGCAATGAGCAGTTCTTC.

The chain has TRBV28 and TRBJ2-7; the match to TRBD2 covers 7 bases. Looked up from germline, CDR1 is MDHEN and CDR2 is SYDVKM. The CDR3 contains 16 residues. The trim removed 8 bases at V and 3 bases at J, leaving 16 bases unmatched. CDR3 DNA: TGTGCCAGCCCTTCTTCTAGCGGCGATACGGACTACGAGCAGTACTTC. It is translated as CASPSSSGDTDYEQYF.

This clonotype is labeled medium-sized (0.01 to 0.1%). The rearrangement uses TRBV12-3 or TRBV12-4 and TRBJ2-1, with D perhaps matching TRBD2 (6 bases). The CDR3 extends over 16 amino acids. V lost 3 bases to trimming and J lost 5 bases, with 17 bases between them. The CDR3 region is CASSFGPSGVNNEQFF. CDR3 sequence (DNA): TGTGCCAGCAGTTTTGGACCGTCGGGAGTCAACAATGAGCAGTTCTTC.

This clonotype was observed a few times. The chain carries TRBV7-8 and TRBJ2-1; possible D gene TRBD2, 6 bases. The CDR3 is 13 residues long. Germline CDR1 and CDR2: SGHVS and FQNEAQ. Trimming shortened V by 7 bases and J by 4 bases, and 11 bases separated the two germline ends. The CDR3 region is CASNRDSYNEQFF. As DNA, the CDR3 is TGTGCCAGCAACCGGGACTCTTACAATGAGCAGTTCTTC.

The chain joins TRBV11-1 to TRBJ2-5; D gene ambiguous. The germline V gene encodes CDR1 SGHAT and CDR2 FQDESV (reference sequence). This CDR3 has 12 residues. V lost 4 bases and J 1 base, leaving 4 bases between the germline ends. In nucleotides, the CDR3 is TGTGCCAGCAGCTGGACCCAAGAGACCCAGTACTTC. The encoded protein is CASSWTQETQYF.

This clonotype was seen many times. The genes are TRBV7-8 and TRBJ1-1; D gene unclear. Germline V CDR1 and CDR2: SGHVS, FQNEAQ. The CDR3 is 14 residues long. Trimming cost V 0 bases and J 3 bases, with 8 bases left between them. The chain's CDR3 is CASSLAGSYTEAFF. The CDR3 DNA reads as TGTGCCAGCAGCTTAGCGGGGTCCTACACTGAAGCTTTCTTT.

This clonotype has a handful of counts. The chain carries TRBV29-1 and TRBJ2-3; a possible D gene is TRBD2 (6 bases). Germline V lookup: CDR1 SQVTM, CDR2 ANQGSEA. The CDR3 totals 14 residues. Trimming left V 3 bases short and J 2 bases short, with 12 bases between. The CDR3 DNA follows: TGCAGCGTTGAGGAGGGAGCCCCCACAGATACGCAGTATTTT. It specifies CSVEEGAPTDTQYF.

This clonotype was observed at least ten times. This chain links TRBV4-2 with TRBJ2-1; 11 positions agree with TRBD1. Losses at the gene ends were 4 bases for V and 3 bases for J; bases not matched to a gene: 8. In germline, CDR1 is LGHNA, CDR2 YNFKEQ. The CDR3 runs 17 residues. The CDR3 DNA reads as TGTGCCAGCAGCCCAAGTTACGGGACAGGGGGCTACAATGAGCAGTTCTTC. Residues: CASSPSYGTGGYNEQFF.

The gene calls are TRBV18 and TRBJ2-7, with D possibly called TRBD1 or TRBD2 (6 bases each). Per germline, CDR1 KGHSH and CDR2 LQKENI. The V gene lost 3 bases and the J gene lost 0 bases, with 9 bases spanning the gap. CDR3 length: 14 amino acids. CDR3 region: CASSPRGDSYEQYF. For the CDR3, the DNA is TGTGCCAGCTCACCTAGGGGGGACTCCTACGAGCAGTACTTC.

The table lists this clonotype with a count of one. One junction end does not reproduce the germline sequence, and a read error may be involved. The rearrangement uses TRBV5-6 and TRBJ1-2, with a tentative D call TRBD1 (5 bases). The CDR3 is 16 amino acids. Germline V lookup: CDR1 SGHDT, CDR2 YYEEEE. The CDR3 nucleotides are TGTGCCAGCTGCTTGCCTGGGGGATTGATTAACTATGGCTACACCTTC. The encoded protein is CASCLPGGLINYGYTF.

This clonotype showed up many times. CDR3 DNA: TGTGCCAGCAGTGAATATGTGGGGGCCAAGCAGTACTTC. It yields the protein CASSEYVGAKQYF. This rearrangement joins TRBV25-1 to TRBJ2-7, with D perhaps TRBD1 (6 bases). CDR3 length: 13 residues. Trimming stripped 0 bases from V and 8 bases from J, with 11 bases between. The germline CDR1 and CDR2 sequences are MGHDK and SYGVNS.

This clonotype occurred many times. This chain uses TRBV7-3 with TRBJ2-5; D gene unclear. The CDR3 covers 16 residues. V lost 5 bases to trimming and J lost 5 bases, with 21 bases between them. Germline V CDR1 and CDR2: SGHTA, FQGTGA. CDR3 loop: CASSASLSGSWETQYF. The CDR3 DNA reads as TGTGCCAGCAGCGCCTCTCTCTCCGGGTCATGGGAGACCCAGTACTTC.